What follows are 2 T cell receptor beta chains derived from one specimen sequenced in a study of shared clonotypes between healthy human individuals. The repertoire was sequenced with immunoSEQ multiplex PCR; TCRdb's copy has only in-frame clones and lacks some. The sample yields 2.5 million or so clones, 85% to 95% seen once. Sequenced: naive CD4+ T cells sorted from blood. The sample's subset: CD45RA+ positively selected. The receptors were sampled from a man aged 18-30 years in good health.

This chain links TRBV4-1 with TRBJ2-7; D unclear. The CDR3 length is 15 residues. The V and J ends lost 3 bases and 0 bases respectively, with 12 bases between them. The germline CDR1 and CDR2 sequences are MGHRA and YSYEKL. The CDR3 DNA reads as TGCGCCAGCAGCCAGGCCGGACGGTCCTCCTACGAGCAGTACTTC. Translated: CASSQAGRSSYEQYF.

This clone was seen a single time. The chain recombines TRBV9 with TRBJ2-1; D is possibly TRBD2 (6 bases). Germline CDR1 and CDR2: SGDLS and YYNGEE. The CDR3 is made up of 14 amino acids. V lost 6 bases and J lost 2, with 12 bases in between. The CDR3 nucleotides read TGTGCCAGCAACCGGGACTCCCCCTACAATGAGCAGTTCTTC. It translates to CASNRDSPYNEQFF.